These T cell receptor beta chains were read from a single sample in a study of control samples from healthy donors and cancer patients. Libraries were prepared by immunoSEQ multiplex PCR; TCRdb keeps only in-frame clonotypes and omits some of them. The sample carries 100,000 to 120,000 clones, under 90% recorded once. Input material: blood. All receptors come from a woman between 50 and 59 years old in good health. Both conserved end residues are part of each CDR3. A D gene is named only where the DNA matches it firmly. A row's size may be missing; if present it is once, few, many or a size class.

D: TRBD1; V: TRBV5-1; J: TRBJ2-5; size: -; CDR3: CASSTGEKETQYF; DNA: TGCGCCAGCAGCACAGGGGAGAAAGAGACCCAGTACTTC
D: -; V: TRBV19; J: TRBJ2-3; size: few; CDR3: CASSIEGPGGGSDTQYF; DNA: TGTGCCAGTAGTATAGAGGGGCCAGGGGGAGGGTCAGATACGCAGTATTTT
D: TRBD1; V: TRBV24-1; J: TRBJ2-7; size: -; CDR3: CATGTGEYEQYF; DNA: TGTGCCACCGGGACAGGGGAGTACGAGCAGTACTTC
D: -; V: TRBV6-6; J: TRBJ1-2; size: once; CDR3: CASSNREASGYTF; DNA: TGTGCCAGCAGTAACCGTGAGGCATCTGGCTACACCTTC
D: -; V: TRBV5-1; J: TRBJ1-6; size: once; CDR3: CASSLVGALNSPLHF; DNA: TGCGCCAGCAGCTTGGTTGGGGCCCTTAATTCACCCCTCCACTTT
D: TRBD2; V: TRBV7-7; J: TRBJ2-1; size: many; CDR3: CASSLDSGGAGGNEQFF; DNA: TGTGCTAGCAGCTTAGATAGCGGGGGGGCCGGAGGCAATGAGCAGTTCTTC
D: TRBD1; V: TRBV30; J: TRBJ1-1; size: once; CDR3: CAWSGLDRVEAFF; DNA: TGTGCCTGGAGTGGTTTGGACAGGGTTGAAGCTTTCTTT
D: -; V: TRBV7-6; J: TRBJ1-6; size: -; CDR3: CASSLTPGAYNSPLHF; DNA: TGTGCCAGCAGCTTAACTCCCGGGGCGTATAATTCACCCCTCCACTTT
D: -; V: TRBV5-6; J: TRBJ1-4; size: -; CDR3: CASSLMGRTNEKLFF; DNA: TGTGCCAGCAGCTTGATGGGGAGGACTAATGAAAAACTGTTTTTT
D: -; V: TRBV30; J: TRBJ1-1; size: -; CDR3: CALEVWDTEAFF; DNA: TGTGCCCTGGAGGTTTGGGACACTGAAGCTTTCTTT
D: TRBD1; V: TRBV11-2; J: TRBJ1-6; size: -; CDR3: CASSSPTGLYSPLHF; DNA: TGTGCCAGCAGCTCCCCGACAGGGTTGTATTCACCCCTCCACTTT
D: TRBD1; V: TRBV25-1; J: TRBJ1-6; size: -; CDR3: CASSSGTGGNSPLHF; DNA: TGTGCCAGCAGCTCAGGGACAGGGGGAAATTCACCCCTCCACTTT
D: -; V: TRBV7-2; J: TRBJ1-5; size: -; CDR3: CASSLVSDPNQPQHF; DNA: TGTGCCAGCAGCTTAGTTTCGGACCCCAATCAGCCCCAGCATTTT
D: -; V: TRBV7-9; J: TRBJ2-5; size: -; CDR3: CASSRLGDQETQYF; DNA: TGTGCCAGCAGCCGACTAGGGGATCAAGAGACCCAGTACTTC
D: -; V: TRBV15; J: TRBJ1-4; size: -; CDR3: CATSRVVFNEKLFF; DNA: TGTGCCACCAGCAGAGTGGTGTTTAATGAAAAACTGTTTTTT
D: TRBD1; V: TRBV2; J: TRBJ1-5; size: -; CDR3: CASTQGANQPQHF; DNA: TGTGCCAGCACGCAGGGGGCCAATCAGCCCCAGCATTTT
D: -; V: TRBV6-1; J: TRBJ2-1; size: -; CDR3: CASSDQRGSNNEQFF; DNA: TGTGCCAGCAGTGATCAAAGGGGTTCGAACAATGAGCAGTTCTTC
D: -; V: TRBV28; J: TRBJ1-4; size: -; CDR3: CASSLGLGTNEKLFF; DNA: TGTGCCAGCAGTTTAGGCCTAGGCACTAATGAAAAACTGTTTTTT
D: -; V: TRBV7-2; J: TRBJ2-3; size: -; CDR3: CASSLRTAGADTQYF; DNA: TGTGCCAGCAGTTTGCGGACGGCTGGCGCAGATACGCAGTATTTT
D: -; V: TRBV2; J: TRBJ1-4; size: -; CDR3: CASSSGNTYEKLFF; DNA: TGTGCCAGCAGCAGCGGCAATACCTACGAAAAACTGTTTTTT
D: -; V: TRBV7-2; J: TRBJ1-4; size: -; CDR3: CASSLEQGRIGKLFF; DNA: TGTGCCAGCAGCTTAGAACAGGGACGAATCGGAAAACTGTTTTTT
D: -; V: TRBV30; J: TRBJ1-6; size: -; CDR3: CAWSRFFGSPLHF; DNA: TGTGCCTGGAGTAGGTTTTTCGGGTCACCCCTCCACTTT
D: -; V: TRBV5-1; J: TRBJ2-5; size: -; CDR3: CASNEGGAETQYF; DNA: TGCGCCAGCAACGAGGGGGGCGCGGAGACCCAGTACTTC
D: -; V: TRBV20-1; J: TRBJ1-4; size: -; CDR3: CSASREKLFF; DNA: TGCAGTGCTAGCCGCGAAAAACTGTTTTTT
D: TRBD2; V: TRBV19; J: TRBJ2-5; size: -; CDR3: CASSIDRGLAGFQETQYF; DNA: TGTGCCAGTAGTATAGATCGAGGACTAGCGGGATTCCAAGAGACCCAGTACTTC
D: -; V: TRBV9; J: TRBJ2-3; size: -; CDR3: CASSVGGTDTQYF; DNA: TGTGCCAGCAGCGTAGGGGGCACAGATACGCAGTATTTT
D: -; V: TRBV6-2/TRBV6-3; J: TRBJ2-5; size: -; CDR3: CASSLPRGLQETQYF; DNA: TGTGCCAGCAGCCTCCCGCGGGGCCTCCAAGAGACCCAGTACTTC
D: TRBD1; V: TRBV30; J: TRBJ1-3; size: -; CDR3: CAWSNRGSGNTIYF; DNA: TGTGCCTGGAGTAACAGGGGCTCTGGAAACACCATATATTTT
D: TRBD1; V: TRBV7-9; J: TRBJ1-1; size: few; CDR3: CASSTKTGTANTEAFF; DNA: TGTGCCAGCAGCACAAAAACCGGGACAGCGAACACTGAAGCTTTCTTT
D: TRBD1; V: TRBV24-1; J: TRBJ2-3; size: once; CDR3: CATSPTGGTDTQYF; DNA: TGTGCCACCAGCCCGACAGGGGGCACAGATACGCAGTATTTT
D: TRBD1; V: TRBV24-1; J: TRBJ2-3; size: -; CDR3: CATSDRRTGGTDTQYF; DNA: TGTGCCACCAGTGATCGACGGACAGGGGGCACAGATACGCAGTATTTT
D: -; V: TRBV28; J: TRBJ1-2; size: -; CDR3: CASSRVGNYGYTF; DNA: TGTGCCAGCAGCCGGGTTGGGAACTATGGCTACACCTTC
D: TRBD2; V: TRBV5-5; J: TRBJ2-2; size: -; CDR3: CASSFRGGGDTGELFF; DNA: TGTGCCAGCAGTTTCCGGGGGGGCGGAGACACCGGGGAGCTGTTTTTT
D: -; V: TRBV24-1; J: TRBJ1-2; size: -; CDR3: CATSDSGVRASHGYTF; DNA: TGTGCCACCAGTGATTCCGGCGTCAGGGCTTCTCATGGCTACACCTTC
D: -; V: TRBV7-2; J: TRBJ2-3; size: once; CDR3: CASSPLAGFSTDTQYF; DNA: TGTGCCAGCAGCCCCCTGGCGGGGTTTAGCACAGATACGCAGTATTTT
D: -; V: TRBV6-5; J: TRBJ1-5; size: -; CDR3: CASRSDRNSNQPQHF; DNA: TGTGCCAGCAGATCGGACAGAAATAGCAATCAGCCCCAGCATTTT
D: -; V: TRBV9; J: TRBJ1-6; size: -; CDR3: CASSSRGEYSPLHF; DNA: TGTGCCAGCAGTTCCCGTGGAGAGTATTCACCCCTCCACTTT
D: -; V: TRBV20-1; J: TRBJ2-7; size: -; CDR3: CSASPTSGAGSYEQYF; DNA: TGCAGTGCTAGTCCCACCTCCGGAGCAGGATCCTACGAGCAGTACTTC
D: TRBD2; V: TRBV5-1; J: TRBJ2-1; size: -; CDR3: CASSDIAGYNEQFF; DNA: TGCGCCAGCAGCGATATAGCGGGGTATAATGAGCAGTTCTTC
D: -; V: TRBV4-1; J: TRBJ1-4; size: -; CDR3: CASSPDGINEKLFF; DNA: TGCGCCAGCAGCCCGGACGGGATTAATGAAAAACTGTTTTTT
D: TRBD2; V: TRBV7-2; J: TRBJ2-1; size: -; CDR3: CASSPGGLAGGPHEQFF; DNA: TGTGCCAGCAGCCCAGGGGGACTAGCGGGGGGGCCCCATGAGCAGTTCTTC
D: -; V: TRBV14; J: TRBJ1-1; size: few; CDR3: CASSLKWGNTEAFF; DNA: TGTGCCAGCAGCCTCAAGTGGGGGAACACTGAAGCTTTCTTT
D: -; V: TRBV19; J: TRBJ2-3; size: -; CDR3: CASSIGQNTDTQYF; DNA: TGTGCCAGTAGTATAGGCCAGAACACAGATACGCAGTATTTT
D: -; V: TRBV30; J: TRBJ2-7; size: few; CDR3: CAWSRGTYEQYF; DNA: TGTGCCTGGAGTCGCGGGACCTACGAGCAGTACTTC